This TCR beta chain was documented in a study of T cell changes during pregnancy in multiple sclerosis. The assay was immunoSEQ multiplex PCR, and TCRdb's table has in-frame clones only and misses some. This table holds about 39,000 clones, 90% to 95% found once. The CDR3 has 15 residues. V trimming: 1 base; J trimming: 3 bases; junction bases outside the gene matches: 6. In germline, CDR1 is LNHDA, CDR2 SQIVND (reference sequence). This sequence originates from a female donor with multiple sclerosis, enrolled in a pregnancy study. The material was CD4+ T cells from peripheral blood mononuclear cells, obtained after pregnancy. V usage is TRBV19 and J usage is TRBJ2-7, with 7 bases matching TRBD2. This CDR3 reads CASSIVSGANYEQYF. CDR3 coding DNA: TGTGCCAGTAGTATAGTGAGCGGGGCGAACTACGAGCAGTACTTC.